These 32 T cell receptor beta chains originate from one sample sequenced in a study of blood T cells in healthy people across ages. With a J-beta primer mix and a sample-barcoded 5' primer, a second PCR ran about 6 to 11 cycles. One entry per CDR3 protein, called by TCRdb with MiXCR from the 5' RACE reads. The sample holds 1.5 million to 1.9 million distinct CDR3 sequences; 42% are singletons and the top ten take around 4%. The sequencing sample was made of blood. These receptors were obtained from a woman in her late teens or twenties in good health.

The J gene is TRBJ1-4, the V gene TRBV3-1; D is perhaps TRBD1 (5 bases). Trimming cost V 1 base and J 0 bases, with 9 bases left between them. Germline V gives CDR1 LGHDT, CDR2 YNNKEL (reference sequence). This CDR3 has 16 amino acids. The DNA for the CDR3 is TGTGCCAGCAGCCAAGCGTTGACAGCAACTAATGAAAAACTGTTTTTT. This encodes CASSQALTATNEKLFF.

The genes are TRBV7-2 and TRBJ1-4; D unresolved. Deletions cut 1 base from V and 8 bases from J, with 11 bases between. In germline, CDR1 is SGHTA, CDR2 FQGNSA. This CDR3 is 14 amino acids long. CDR3 protein: CASSLVGYGEKLFF. The CDR3 DNA follows: TGTGCCAGCAGCTTAGTTGGGTATGGGGAAAAACTGTTTTTT.

This clonotype showed up just once. The gene calls are TRBV2 and TRBJ1-4, with a tentative D call TRBD1 (5 bases). V gave up 6 bases and J gave up 3 bases, with 14 bases separating them. This CDR3 comprises 15 residues. Germline CDR1 is SNHLY and CDR2 is FYNNEI. CDR3 sequence (DNA): TGTGCCAGCAGGCTGGAGGGGTCGGCTAATGAAAAACTGTTTTTT. This sequence encodes CASRLEGSANEKLFF.

The rearrangement uses TRBV4-1 and TRBJ2-3; D gene ambiguous. The germline CDR1 and CDR2 sequences are MGHRA and YSYEKL. The CDR3 has 15 residues. Between the trimmed V and J ends, which lost 1 base and 0 bases, there was a span of 8 bases. In DNA form, the CDR3 reads TGCGCCAGCAGCCAAGGGCCTTTTAGCACAGATACGCAGTATTTT. Amino acids: CASSQGPFSTDTQYF.

The rearrangement joins TRBV11-2 to TRBJ2-3; 11 bases line up with TRBD2. Germline lookup yields CDR1 SGHAT and CDR2 FQNNGV. The V gene end was trimmed by 0 bases and the J gene end by 3 bases; junction bases not matched to a gene: 5. This CDR3 is built from 17 residues. CDR3: CASSLDRASGRTDTQYF. CDR3 coding DNA: TGTGCCAGCAGCTTAGATCGGGCTAGCGGGAGGACAGATACGCAGTATTTT.

V usage is TRBV12-3 or TRBV12-4 and J usage is TRBJ1-4; no firm D call. The CDR3 totals 14 residues. V was clipped by 7 bases and J by 3 bases, with 12 bases between them. The CDR3 here is CASTPGLANEKLFF. CDR3 bases: TGTGCCAGCACTCCCGGGCTAGCTAATGAAAAACTGTTTTTT.

This chain joins TRBV6-2 or TRBV6-3 and TRBJ2-7; D is unclear. Per germline, CDR1 MNHEY and CDR2 SVGEGT. Trimming pared 2 bases from V and 5 bases from J, leaving 7 bases between. CDR3 size: 12 residues. The CDR3 nucleotides are TGTGCCAGCAGTTACCCCACTGACGAGCAGTACTTC. It is translated as CASSYPTDEQYF.

This clonotype was counted between two and nine times. This chain uses TRBV2 with TRBJ1-5; tentatively, D is TRBD1 (6 bases). V was clipped by 2 bases and J by 6 bases, with 20 bases between them. This CDR3 is built from 17 residues. In germline, CDR1 is SNHLY, CDR2 FYNNEI. This chain's CDR3 is CASSESGRGDIGQPQHF. The CDR3 DNA reads as TGTGCCAGCAGTGAATCTGGCAGGGGAGACATAGGTCAGCCCCAGCATTTT.

Comments on this clonotype: This may stem from a read error, because a much larger clone lies one nucleotide away. J is TRBJ2-5 and V is TRBV25-1, with a possible D match to TRBD1 (5 bases). The CDR3 covers 13 residues. Germline CDR1 is MGHDK and CDR2 is SYGVNS. The CDR3 nucleotides are TGTGTCAGCAGCAGACAGTCCCCGGAGACCCAGTACTTC. Translating it yields CVSSRQSPETQYF.

This clonotype was recorded a few times. CDR3 nucleotide sequence: TGTGCCAGCAGCCTCGGGACCCCGGGAACTGAAGCTTTCTTT. Its protein is CASSLGTPGTEAFF. The chain has TRBV11-3 and TRBJ1-1; tentatively, D is TRBD1 (5 bases). Trimming took 5 bases from V and 5 from J, leaving 15 bases between them. Germline V gene lookup returns CDR1 SGHNT and CDR2 YENEEA. The length of the CDR3 is 14 residues. Based on the CDR3 plus reference TRBV11-3 and TRBJ1-1, the full variable domain is EAGVVQSPRYKIIEKKQPVAFWCNPISGHNTLYWYLQNLGQGPELLIRYENEEAVDDSQLPKDRFSAERLKGVDSTLKIQPAELGDSAVYLCASSLGTPGTEAFFGQGTRLTVV.

This clonotype occurred a few times. This chain links TRBV5-1 with TRBJ2-3, with 8 nucleotides matching TRBD2. The V gene's germline CDR1 is SGHRS and CDR2 YFSETQ. V was clipped by 1 base and J by 6 bases; unmatched bases: 4. The CDR3 contains 14 residues. The CDR3 reads CASSLSGSVDTQYF. CDR3 bases: TGCGCCAGCAGCTTGAGCGGGAGTGTGGATACGCAGTATTTT.

The V gene is TRBV7-9, the J gene TRBJ1-4, with D hard to call. The CDR3 is made up of 13 amino acids. V was shortened by 3 bases and J by 7 bases, with 9 bases between the two germline ends. Looked up from germline, CDR1 is SEHNR and CDR2 is FQNEAQ (reference sequence). In DNA form, the CDR3 reads TGTGCCAGCAGCTTGTCAGAAGGTGAAAAACTGTTTTTT. Protein: CASSLSEGEKLFF.

The V and J genes are TRBV7-9 and TRBJ2-1; the match to TRBD2 covers 10 bases. The CDR3 spans 17 residues. Per germline, CDR1 SEHNR and CDR2 FQNEAQ (reference sequence). After removal of 5 bases from V and 13 bases from J, the junction contained 20 bases not matched to a gene. CDR3 protein: CASSPGTSVNAQETQFF. As DNA, the CDR3 is TGTGCCAGCAGCCCCGGGACTAGCGTAAACGCTCAAGAGACCCAGTTCTTC.

The chain uses TRBV20-1 and TRBJ2-6; D possibly corresponds to TRBD2 (5 bases). In germline, CDR1 is DFQATT, CDR2 SNEGSKA (reference sequence). This CDR3 is built from 14 residues. V shed 6 bases and J shed 0 bases, with 9 bases lying between them. The CDR3 sequence: CSALGLSGANVLTF. Here the CDR3 DNA reads TGCAGTGCCCTTGGACTCTCTGGGGCCAACGTCCTGACTTTC.

V gene TRBV3-1 combines with J gene TRBJ2-1; D is undetermined. Between the trimmed V and J ends, which lost 1 base and 3 bases, there was a span of 10 bases. The length of the CDR3 is 15 residues. CDR1 and CDR2 (germline): LGHDT, YNNKEL (reference sequence). The CDR3 region is CASSQALQNYNEQFF. The DNA of the CDR3 is TGTGCCAGCAGCCAAGCTCTACAAAACTACAATGAGCAGTTCTTC.

The genes are TRBV29-1 and TRBJ2-7; a weak D match, TRBD1 (5 bases). CDR1 is SQVTM, CDR2 ANQGSEA, per germline. The CDR3 contains 11 residues. Trimming left V 7 bases short and J 5 bases short, with 12 bases between. The CDR3 protein is CSAGHGHEQYF. In DNA, the CDR3 is TGCAGCGCCGGACACGGCCACGAGCAGTACTTC.

This clonotype was detected only a few times. The chain is built from TRBV7-2 and TRBJ1-4; no clear D gene. The CDR3 sequence is 14 residues long. The germline V and J ends were trimmed by 1 base and 3 bases, with 6 bases remaining between them. CDR1 SGHTA and CDR2 FQGNSA come from the germline V gene. The CDR3 bases are TGTGCCAGCAGCTTAGGAGGTGCTAATGAAAAACTGTTTTTT. Residues: CASSLGGANEKLFF.

This chain uses TRBV15 with TRBJ1-1; the D is unclear. V lost 8 bases and J 0 bases, leaving 10 bases between the germline ends. This CDR3 is 13 amino acids long. CDR1 is LNHNV, CDR2 YYDKDF, per germline (reference sequence). CDR3: CATEGRLNTEAFF. The CDR3 coding sequence is TGTGCCACCGAGGGCAGGCTGAACACTGAAGCTTTCTTT. The variable domain in full, with the rest retrieved from reference TRBV15 and TRBJ1-1, is DAMVIQNPRYQVTQFGKPVTLSCSQTLNHNVMYWYQQKSSQAPKLLFHYYDKDFNNEADTPDNFQSRRPNTSFCFLDIRSPGLGDTAMYLCATEGRLNTEAFFGQGTRLTVV.

DNA for the CDR3: TGCGCCAGCAGCCTTCTTGCCAATGGGTACAATGAGCAGTTCTTC. This sequence encodes CASSLLANGYNEQFF. The rearrangement joins TRBV5-1 to TRBJ2-1; the D is unclear. The germline V gene encodes CDR1 SGHRS and CDR2 YFSETQ. The CDR3 is 15 amino acids. V was cut by 4 bases and J by 4 bases, with 15 bases left in between. Using reference TRBV5-1 and TRBJ2-1 for the parts outside the CDR3, the full variable domain is KAGVTQTPRYLIKTRGQQVTLSCSPISGHRSVSWYQQTPGQGLQFLFEYFSETQRNKGNFPGRFSGRQFSNSRSEMNVSTLELGDSALYLCASSLLANGYNEQFFGPGTRLTVL.

In DNA form, the CDR3 reads TGTGCCAGCAGTGGGGGGATCCGGGACAGGAGTGAAGCTTTCTTT. Encoded protein: CASSGGIRDRSEAFF. The chain combines TRBV2 with TRBJ1-1; 8 bases align to TRBD1. V trimming: 4 bases; J trimming: 7 bases; junction bases outside the gene matches: 11. Germline CDR1 reads SNHLY; CDR2 reads FYNNEI. CDR3 length equals 15 residues. The variable domain in full, completed from reference TRBV2 and TRBJ1-1, reads EPEVTQTPSHQVTQMGQEVILRCVPISNHLYFYWYRQILGQKVEFLVSFYNNEISEKSEIFDDQFSVERPDGSNFTLKIRSTKLEDSAMYFCASSGGIRDRSEAFFGQGTRLTVV.

CDR3 sequence: CASSFSAVFGQPQHF. The CDR3 nucleotides read TGTGCCAGCAGTTTCTCAGCCGTTTTCGGGCAGCCCCAGCATTTT. The chain combines TRBV12-3 or TRBV12-4 with TRBJ1-5; D not resolved. CDR3 length: 15 residues. Between the trimmed V and J ends, which lost 3 bases and 7 bases, there was a span of 16 bases.

This clonotype has just a few counts. The chain couples TRBV7-2 to TRBJ2-1; D not certain. Deletions cut 4 bases from V and 8 bases from J, with 12 bases between. The CDR3 has 13 residues. The V gene's germline CDR1 is SGHTA and CDR2 FQGNSA. In DNA form, the CDR3 reads TGTGCCAGCAGCTCATCCAGTGGGTATGAGCAGTTCTTC. This sequence encodes CASSSSSGYEQFF.

The chain links TRBV6-5 to TRBJ2-5, with TRBD2 matching over 9 bases. The V gene end was trimmed by 2 bases and the J gene end by 1 base; junction bases not matched to a gene: 2. The V gene's germline CDR1 is MNHEY and CDR2 SVGAGI. The CDR3 contains 15 residues. The CDR3 bases are TGTGCCAGCAGTTACAAGACTAGCGGCCAAGAGACCCAGTACTTC. Translated, it gives CASSYKTSGQETQYF.

This clonotype was detected only a few times. This rearrangement joins TRBV3-1 to TRBJ2-7; TRBD1 or TRBD2 may be the D gene (5 bases each). In germline, CDR1 is LGHDT, CDR2 YNNKEL (reference sequence). This CDR3 contains 11 residues. Trimming removed 1 base from V and 10 bases from J, with 8 bases in between. The CDR3 spells CASSQARDQYF. CDR3 nucleotide sequence: TGTGCCAGCAGCCAAGCTCGGGACCAGTACTTC.

The V call is TRBV27, the J call TRBJ2-1; D might be TRBD2 (6 bases). Germline V gives CDR1 MNHEY, CDR2 SMNVEV (reference sequence). Trimming pared 2 bases from V and 6 bases from J, leaving 11 bases between. CDR3 length equals 14 residues. CDR3 in DNA: TGTGCCAGCAGTTTAGGGGGGTACCCCAATGAGCAGTTCTTC. Its protein is CASSLGGYPNEQFF.

This chain connects TRBV15 to TRBJ2-1; TRBD2 aligns across 9 bases. Germline V gene data show CDR1 as LNHNV and CDR2 as YYDKDF (reference sequence). The CDR3 covers 13 residues. Germline trimming cut 8 bases from V and 4 bases from J; bases unmatched to any gene: 3. CDR3 residues: CATETSGYNEQFF. The CDR3 nucleotides read TGTGCCACCGAGACTAGCGGTTACAATGAGCAGTTCTTC.

The chain employs TRBV20-1 and TRBJ1-4; D call uncertain. V gave up 5 bases and J gave up 7 bases, with 17 bases separating them. The CDR3 spans 14 residues. The germline V gene encodes CDR1 DFQATT and CDR2 SNEGSKA (reference sequence). CDR3: CSAAEPSRGEKLFF. The CDR3 DNA reads as TGCAGTGCTGCCGAACCGTCCCGGGGTGAAAAACTGTTTTTT.

The chain links TRBV10-3 to TRBJ2-7; 9 bases fit TRBD1. This CDR3 contains 21 residues. Germline values: CDR1 ENHRY, CDR2 SYGVKD. The J segment lost 4 bases and the V segment lost 8 bases, leaving 30 bases of the junction unmatched. The CDR3 DNA reads TGTGCCATCCCCTCACGGTGGGGGAATACCACCGGGACAGGGCTTGCTTACGAGCAGTACTTC. It codes for CAIPSRWGNTTGTGLAYEQYF.

This chain links TRBV30 with TRBJ2-7; D gene unclear. CDR1 GTSNPN and CDR2 SVGIG come from the germline V gene (reference sequence). The CDR3 covers 11 residues. Trimming stripped 2 bases from V and 0 bases from J, with 2 bases between. This CDR3 is CAWSHSYEQYF. CDR3 in DNA: TGTGCCTGGAGTCACTCCTACGAGCAGTACTTC.

This clonotype was detected only a few times. The V and J genes are TRBV11-2 and TRBJ2-7; D possibly corresponds to TRBD2 (6 bases). The CDR3 sequence is 12 residues long. The V end was cut by 9 bases, the J end by 4 bases, with 13 bases between. Germline lookup yields CDR1 SGHAT and CDR2 FQNNGV. This chain's CDR3 is CARPAGTYEQYF. For the CDR3, the DNA is TGTGCCAGACCGGCAGGGACTTACGAGCAGTACTTC.

The chain uses TRBV7-9 and TRBJ2-1; tentative D call: TRBD2 (6 bases). This CDR3 region has 16 residues. CDR1 and CDR2 (germline): SEHNR, FQNEAQ (reference sequence). Trimming pared 2 bases from V and 3 bases from J, leaving 14 bases between. CDR3 DNA sequence: TGTGCCAGCAGCTTAAAGGGGACGGGGGACTACAATGAGCAGTTCTTC. It specifies CASSLKGTGDYNEQFF.

The CDR3 nucleotides are TGTGCCAGCAGCTTGGGAGTATTGGAGAACACAGATACGCAGTATTTT. As protein: CASSLGVLENTDTQYF. The chain carries TRBV5-4 and TRBJ2-3; D not resolved. Germline V gene data show CDR1 as SGHNT and CDR2 as YYREEE (reference sequence). CDR3 length equals 16 residues. Trimming took off 0 bases at V and 2 bases at J, with 13 bases between the two ends. The variable domain in full, with the rest retrieved from reference TRBV5-4 and TRBJ2-3, is ETGVTQSPTHLIKTRGQQVTLRCSSQSGHNTVSWYQQALGQGPQFIFQYYREEENGRGNFPPRFSGLQFPNYSSELNVNALELDDSALYLCASSLGVLENTDTQYFGPGTRLTVL.